The rows below give T cell receptor beta chains drawn from one sample of a study of identical twins. TCRdb re-called the 5' RACE reads with MiXCR, one entry per CDR3 protein. The sample holds some 760,000 distinct CDR3 sequences, roughly 20% seen once. These data were also reused for a study on T cells expressing NK-cell markers.

The specimen sequenced was PBMCs. The source of these receptors is a woman aged 18-29 years in good health. The CDR3 runs from the conserved cysteine through the conserved F or W. Each record gives: clone size, J gene, V gene, D gene, CDR3 DNA, CDR3 protein. The D gene is left open where the match is weak. Some rows have no size entry. The others give once, few or many, or a class for an expanded clone.

abundance: many; j_gene: TRBJ1-4; v_gene: TRBV9; d_gene: .; CDR3nt: TGTGCCAGCAGCGGGCTCAGTGCAACTAATGAAAAACTGTTTTTT; CDR3aa: CASSGLSATNEKLFF
abundance: few; j_gene: TRBJ1-5; v_gene: TRBV6-1; d_gene: TRBD1; CDR3nt: TGTGCCAGCAGTCCGGAGGGACAGGGGGTGAATCAGCCCCAGCATTTT; CDR3aa: CASSPEGQGVNQPQHF
abundance: .; j_gene: TRBJ2-3; v_gene: TRBV4-3; d_gene: .; CDR3nt: TGCGCCAGCAGCCAAGAATCCCCCGGGAGCGCATACACAGATACGCAGTATTTT; CDR3aa: CASSQESPGSAYTDTQYF
abundance: .; j_gene: TRBJ2-3; v_gene: TRBV7-2; d_gene: TRBD2; CDR3nt: TGTGCCAGCAGCCGCCGGCTAGCGGCTAGCACAGATACGCAGTATTTT; CDR3aa: CASSRRLAASTDTQYF
abundance: few; j_gene: TRBJ2-1; v_gene: TRBV15; d_gene: .; CDR3nt: TGTGCCACCAGCAGAGTAGGGGGGTACAATGAGCAGTTCTTC; CDR3aa: CATSRVGGYNEQFF
abundance: few; j_gene: TRBJ1-6; v_gene: TRBV6-2/TRBV6-3; d_gene: .; CDR3nt: TGTGCCAGCAGTCGGTCCCGGGGGCTGGGACAAAACCTGGCAAATTCACCCCTCCACTTT; CDR3aa: CASSRSRGLGQNLANSPLHF
abundance: .; j_gene: TRBJ1-2; v_gene: TRBV7-2; d_gene: TRBD1; CDR3nt: TGTGCCAGCAGCCCTCAGGGGACAGGGGTGGATGGCTACACCTTC; CDR3aa: CASSPQGTGVDGYTF
abundance: .; j_gene: TRBJ2-7; v_gene: TRBV27; d_gene: .; CDR3nt: TGTGCCAGCAGCTCCGGGACGGCAATTGAGAAGCAGTACTTC; CDR3aa: CASSSGTAIEKQYF
abundance: few; j_gene: TRBJ2-3; v_gene: TRBV20-1; d_gene: TRBD1; CDR3nt: TGCAGTGCTAGAGACACAGGGGGTGGAACAGATACGCAGTATTTT; CDR3aa: CSARDTGGGTDTQYF
abundance: few; j_gene: TRBJ2-1; v_gene: TRBV28; d_gene: .; CDR3nt: TGTGCCAGCAGTTTTCAGAGCGATGAGCAGTTCTTC; CDR3aa: CASSFQSDEQFF
abundance: .; j_gene: TRBJ1-2; v_gene: TRBV7-9; d_gene: .; CDR3nt: TGTGCCAGCAGCCGCTTTCGGGCTGGTGGCTACACCTTC; CDR3aa: CASSRFRAGGYTF
abundance: .; j_gene: TRBJ2-1; v_gene: TRBV9; d_gene: .; CDR3nt: TGTGCCAGCAGCCCCCGGCCCCCAAACGAGCAGTTCTTC; CDR3aa: CASSPRPPNEQFF
abundance: .; j_gene: TRBJ2-1; v_gene: TRBV20-1; d_gene: TRBD2; CDR3nt: TGCAGTGCTAGAGGGATACTAGCGGGAGGCATAAATGAGCAGTTCTTC; CDR3aa: CSARGILAGGINEQFF
abundance: .; j_gene: TRBJ2-5; v_gene: TRBV12-3/TRBV12-4; d_gene: .; CDR3nt: TGTGCCAGCAGTTTCCATCAGGGGCGGTCTAGTTGGCAAGAGACCCAGTACTTC; CDR3aa: CASSFHQGRSSWQETQYF
abundance: .; j_gene: TRBJ2-1; v_gene: TRBV7-2; d_gene: .; CDR3nt: TGTGCCAGCAGCTTAAGTGTAGGGGGTGAGCAGTTCTTC; CDR3aa: CASSLSVGGEQFF
abundance: few; j_gene: TRBJ1-1; v_gene: TRBV5-1; d_gene: .; CDR3nt: TGCGCCAGCAGCTTATCCCAGGGCGCGGTGGCTTTCTTT; CDR3aa: CASSLSQGAVAFF
abundance: .; j_gene: TRBJ2-2; v_gene: TRBV7-6; d_gene: .; CDR3nt: TGTGCCAGCAGCTTAGAGCATAGGACCGGGGAGCTGTTTTTT; CDR3aa: CASSLEHRTGELFF
abundance: .; j_gene: TRBJ2-1; v_gene: TRBV12-3/TRBV12-4; d_gene: .; CDR3nt: TGTGCCAGCACGAGATTAGGGTGGTCGGGGTCCAATGAGCAGTTCTTC; CDR3aa: CASTRLGWSGSNEQFF
abundance: .; j_gene: TRBJ2-5; v_gene: TRBV29-1; d_gene: .; CDR3nt: TGCAGCGTGTGGTTAGTCGACGAGACCCAGTACTTC; CDR3aa: CSVWLVDETQYF
abundance: few; j_gene: TRBJ2-1; v_gene: TRBV10-3; d_gene: .; CDR3nt: TGTGCCATCAGCGGACTGCCTATCTCCTACAATGAGCAGTTCTTC; CDR3aa: CAISGLPISYNEQFF
abundance: .; j_gene: TRBJ2-2; v_gene: TRBV6-5; d_gene: TRBD1; CDR3nt: TGTGCCAGCAGTTTGGACAGGCCGGGAACCGGGGAGCTGTTTTTT; CDR3aa: CASSLDRPGTGELFF
abundance: many; j_gene: TRBJ2-3; v_gene: TRBV7-6; d_gene: TRBD1; CDR3nt: TGTGCCAGCAGCTCAGGGACAGGACCAGGTTCGCAGTATTTT; CDR3aa: CASSSGTGPGSQYF
abundance: .; j_gene: TRBJ2-7; v_gene: TRBV20-1; d_gene: .; CDR3nt: TGCAGTGCTTCCGGCAATTCCGGGATGAACTCCTACGAGCAGTACTTC; CDR3aa: CSASGNSGMNSYEQYF
abundance: .; j_gene: TRBJ1-5; v_gene: TRBV20-1; d_gene: TRBD1; CDR3nt: TGCAGTGCTAGAGCCGGGGACAGGGGGAGCAATCAGCCCCAGCATTTT; CDR3aa: CSARAGDRGSNQPQHF
abundance: few; j_gene: TRBJ1-6; v_gene: TRBV6-6; d_gene: .; CDR3nt: TGTGCCAGCAGTCACCTAGAGAATTCACCCCTCCACTTT; CDR3aa: CASSHLENSPLHF
abundance: .; j_gene: TRBJ2-7; v_gene: TRBV7-2; d_gene: TRBD1; CDR3nt: TGTGCCAGCAGCTATCCAGGGGGCAAGCAGTACTTC; CDR3aa: CASSYPGGKQYF
abundance: .; j_gene: TRBJ1-3; v_gene: TRBV27; d_gene: .; CDR3nt: TGTGCCAGCAGTTTAGGCCGGGCCTCTGGAAACACCATATATTTT; CDR3aa: CASSLGRASGNTIYF
abundance: .; j_gene: TRBJ2-7; v_gene: TRBV2; d_gene: TRBD1; CDR3nt: TGTGCCAGCCCCGGGACAGGGACCTCCTACGAGCAGTACTTC; CDR3aa: CASPGTGTSYEQYF
abundance: few; j_gene: TRBJ2-7; v_gene: TRBV7-2; d_gene: TRBD2; CDR3nt: TGTGCCAGCAGCCTGGCCGGGACTAGGGCGTACGAGCAGTACTTC; CDR3aa: CASSLAGTRAYEQYF
abundance: few; j_gene: TRBJ2-7; v_gene: TRBV6-5; d_gene: .; CDR3nt: TGTGCCAGCAGTTTATCGTCACGACTAGAACTGTTCTACGAGCAGTACTTC; CDR3aa: CASSLSSRLELFYEQYF
abundance: .; j_gene: TRBJ2-3; v_gene: TRBV12-3/TRBV12-4; d_gene: .; CDR3nt: TGTGCCAGCAGTTTTACGAATACGCAGTATTTT; CDR3aa: CASSFTNTQYF
abundance: .; j_gene: TRBJ2-7; v_gene: TRBV19; d_gene: TRBD1; CDR3nt: TGTGCCAGCTCCAGGGACAGGGACATCTACGAGCAGTACTTC; CDR3aa: CASSRDRDIYEQYF
abundance: few; j_gene: TRBJ2-1; v_gene: TRBV12-3/TRBV12-4; d_gene: .; CDR3nt: TGTGCCAGCAGTTCCGGTCCCCGGGACTTTTTCAATGAGCAGTTCTTC; CDR3aa: CASSSGPRDFFNEQFF
abundance: few; j_gene: TRBJ2-1; v_gene: TRBV20-1; d_gene: .; CDR3nt: TGCAGTGCTAGCCCCAGGGGGGGGCGGTGGAATGAGCAGTTCTTC; CDR3aa: CSASPRGGRWNEQFF
abundance: .; j_gene: TRBJ2-7; v_gene: TRBV10-1; d_gene: TRBD1; CDR3nt: TGCGCCAGCAGTGAGTCGAGGGGACAGGGTATGGACGAGCAGTACTTC; CDR3aa: CASSESRGQGMDEQYF
abundance: .; j_gene: TRBJ2-1; v_gene: TRBV6-2/TRBV6-3; d_gene: .; CDR3nt: TGTGCCAGCAGTGGATCTAGCGTTCCCTCCTACAATGAGCAGTTCTTC; CDR3aa: CASSGSSVPSYNEQFF
abundance: few; j_gene: TRBJ2-3; v_gene: TRBV5-6; d_gene: .; CDR3nt: TGTGCCAGCAGCCATGGGGGGAGATCAGATACGCAGTATTTT; CDR3aa: CASSHGGRSDTQYF
abundance: .; j_gene: TRBJ2-3; v_gene: TRBV15; d_gene: TRBD2; CDR3nt: TGTGCCACCAGCAGAGAAGGCGGGAGGGTAACAGATACGCAGTATTTT; CDR3aa: CATSREGGRVTDTQYF
abundance: .; j_gene: TRBJ1-6; v_gene: TRBV12-3/TRBV12-4; d_gene: TRBD1; CDR3nt: TGTGCCAGCCGAGGACAGGGATTAGGTTCACCCCTCCACTTT; CDR3aa: CASRGQGLGSPLHF
abundance: many; j_gene: TRBJ2-5; v_gene: TRBV29-1; d_gene: .; CDR3nt: TGCAGCGTTGTGGGGCAGGCGAGGCAAGGGACCCAGTACTTC; CDR3aa: CSVVGQARQGTQYF
abundance: .; j_gene: TRBJ2-7; v_gene: TRBV5-1; d_gene: TRBD2; CDR3nt: TGCGCCAGCAGCAGAGAACCTAGCGGGGGGGCCTACGAGCAGTACTTC; CDR3aa: CASSREPSGGAYEQYF
abundance: .; j_gene: TRBJ2-1; v_gene: TRBV6-2/TRBV6-3; d_gene: .; CDR3nt: TGTGCCAGCAAACAGGACAGCTACAATGAGCAGTTCTTC; CDR3aa: CASKQDSYNEQFF
abundance: .; j_gene: TRBJ2-3; v_gene: TRBV20-1; d_gene: .; CDR3nt: TGCAGTGCTAGAGTCCAAGGGCGTATCACAGATACGCAGTATTTT; CDR3aa: CSARVQGRITDTQYF
abundance: .; j_gene: TRBJ1-5; v_gene: TRBV2; d_gene: TRBD1; CDR3nt: TGTGCCAGCAGTCAGGACAGGGTAAGCAATCAGCCCCAGCATTTT; CDR3aa: CASSQDRVSNQPQHF
abundance: .; j_gene: TRBJ2-5; v_gene: TRBV5-1; d_gene: .; CDR3nt: TGCGCCAGCAGCTCAATGAGGGGGGAGACCCAGTACTTC; CDR3aa: CASSSMRGETQYF
abundance: many; j_gene: TRBJ2-5; v_gene: TRBV4-3; d_gene: .; CDR3nt: TGCGCCAGCAGCCTGCGTCCGGGACCTCAAGAGACCCAGTACTTC; CDR3aa: CASSLRPGPQETQYF
abundance: .; j_gene: TRBJ2-7; v_gene: TRBV7-2; d_gene: TRBD2; CDR3nt: TGTGCCAGCAGCTTAGCCGTGGGTAGCGGGAGCTCCTACGAGCAGTACTTC; CDR3aa: CASSLAVGSGSSYEQYF
abundance: .; j_gene: TRBJ1-2; v_gene: TRBV12-3/TRBV12-4; d_gene: .; CDR3nt: TGTGCCAGCACCCAAGACGGCCCCTATGGCTACACCTTC; CDR3aa: CASTQDGPYGYTF
abundance: few; j_gene: TRBJ2-5; v_gene: TRBV27; d_gene: TRBD2; CDR3nt: TGTGCCAGCAGTCAAAGACTAGCGCAAACAGAGACCCAGTACTTC; CDR3aa: CASSQRLAQTETQYF
abundance: .; j_gene: TRBJ2-1; v_gene: TRBV11-2; d_gene: .; CDR3nt: TGTGCCAGCAGCTGGCAGGGGAGGGAGCAGTTCTTC; CDR3aa: CASSWQGREQFF
abundance: few; j_gene: TRBJ1-1; v_gene: TRBV6-2/TRBV6-3; d_gene: .; CDR3nt: TGTGCCAGCAGTTACAGGGCAACGAACACTGAAGCTTTCTTT; CDR3aa: CASSYRATNTEAFF
abundance: .; j_gene: TRBJ2-1; v_gene: TRBV27; d_gene: TRBD2; CDR3nt: TGTGCCAGCAGTTCCCCCGGGACTAGCGGGGGGGAGTACGGGAATGAGCAGTTCTTC; CDR3aa: CASSSPGTSGGEYGNEQFF
abundance: .; j_gene: TRBJ2-5; v_gene: TRBV18; d_gene: .; CDR3nt: TGTGCCAGCTCACCACCAAGCAGGAGACAAGAGACCCAGTACTTC; CDR3aa: CASSPPSRRQETQYF
abundance: .; j_gene: TRBJ2-1; v_gene: TRBV20-1; d_gene: .; CDR3nt: TGCAGTGCTAGAGATCTGTCGGGCCGTCCGGGCGCCTACAATGAGCAGTTCTTC; CDR3aa: CSARDLSGRPGAYNEQFF